The 13 T cell receptor beta chains in this list originate from one sample, sequenced in a study of T cell responses to AZD1222 COVID-19 vaccine (dated by TCRdb to the early 2020s). Receptor amplification or capture employed the immunoSEQ multiplex PCR assay. TCRdb obtained this table from immuneACCESS and retained in-frame rearrangements with V and J assigned. These tables miss some clones; where compared with another copy, unresolved V genes account for less than half of the shortfall, and the remainder is unexplained. Across this sample there are 120,000 to 150,000 clones, with around 89% seen only once. The top ten clones comprise about 15% of the sample. This sample's time point label indicates: baseline before first vaccination. The input for sequencing was peripheral blood, taken on day 0 of AZD1222 vaccination. Every receptor here comes from an adult in good health.

The chain carries TRBV29-1 and TRBJ2-7; unclear D gene. In germline, CDR1 is SQVTM, CDR2 ANQGSEA. Deletions cut 1 base from V and 7 bases from J, with 11 bases between. The CDR3 consists of 12 residues. The CDR3 here is CSVEVSGSEQYF. The CDR3 nucleotides read TGCAGCGTTGAAGTTTCAGGTTCGGAGCAGTACTTC.

This chain connects TRBV19 to TRBJ1-2; 8 bases align to TRBD1. The junction had 8 bases not matched to a gene; V was cut back by 3 bases and J by 5 bases. Germline V gene lookup returns CDR1 LNHDA and CDR2 SQIVND (reference sequence). CDR3 size: 15 residues. CDR3 sequence reads: CASSIWQGASYGYTF. CDR3 bases: TGTGCCAGTAGTATCTGGCAGGGGGCCAGTTATGGCTACACCTTC.

This clone showed up just once. The genes are TRBV19 and TRBJ1-3; tentative D call: TRBD1 (5 bases). The V gene lost 5 bases and the J gene lost 2 bases, with 13 bases spanning the gap. CDR1 and CDR2 from the germline V gene are LNHDA and SQIVND (reference sequence). The CDR3 sequence is 15 residues long. CDR3 in DNA: TGTGCCAGTAGTCGATTGGGGGGTACTGGAAACACCATATATTTT. Its protein is CASSRLGGTGNTIYF.

The chain has TRBV2 and TRBJ1-4; D remains ambiguous. Looked up from germline, CDR1 is SNHLY and CDR2 is FYNNEI. V dropped 6 bases and J dropped 6 bases, with 17 bases sitting between them. This CDR3 is built from 15 residues. The CDR3 region is CASSPGLGVDEKLFF. As DNA, the CDR3 is TGTGCCAGCAGCCCCGGGCTGGGCGTGGATGAAAAACTGTTTTTT.

V usage is TRBV7-8 and J usage is TRBJ1-1; D is unclear. V lost 5 bases and J 6 bases, leaving 28 bases between the germline ends. The CDR3 length is 18 residues. CDR1 and CDR2 (germline): SGHVS, FQNEAQ. CDR3 amino acids: CASSPVFKGRAGWSEAFF. In nucleotides, the CDR3 is TGTGCCAGCAGCCCAGTTTTTAAAGGGAGAGCCGGATGGTCTGAAGCTTTCTTT.

To note about this clone: This specimen includes other DNA sequences encoding the same CDR3. CDR3 DNA: TGTGCCAGCAGTTCGGGCCAGAATGAAAAACTGTTTTTT. The encoded protein is CASSSGQNEKLFF. The V call is TRBV28, the J call TRBJ1-4; D unresolved. Germline V gene sequence: CDR1 MDHEN, CDR2 SYDVKM. This CDR3 has 13 residues. Trimming shortened V by 4 bases and J by 5 bases, and 8 bases separated the two germline ends.

The V and J genes are TRBV6-4 and TRBJ2-1, with 11 bases that match TRBD1. Losses at the gene ends were 3 bases for V and 3 bases for J; bases not matched to a gene: 1. CDR1 MRHNA and CDR2 SNTAGT come from the germline V gene. This CDR3 is 15 amino acids long. This CDR3 reads CASSEGTGGYNEQFF. The DNA for the CDR3 is TGTGCCAGCAGTGAGGGGACAGGGGGCTACAATGAGCAGTTCTTC.

The CDR3 bases are TGTGCCAGCAGCGTAGCCCCAGATACGCAGTATTTT. It codes for CASSVAPDTQYF. This chain connects TRBV9 to TRBJ2-3, with unresolved D. CDR3 length: 12 residues. Per the germline V gene, CDR1 is SGDLS and CDR2 is YYNGEE. Trimming removed 0 bases from V and 4 bases from J, with 3 bases in between.

The chain employs TRBV23-1 and TRBJ2-7; D gene uncertain. TRBV23-1 is labeled an ORF, and its function is uncertain. Trimming pared 4 bases from V and 4 bases from J, leaving 14 bases between. This CDR3 spans 14 amino acids. Written as DNA, the CDR3 is TGCGCCAGCAGTCCACCCCTAATGGGTTACGAGCAGTACTTC. It encodes CASSPPLMGYEQYF.

The chain links TRBV5-5 to TRBJ2-1, with 11 bases that match TRBD2. The CDR3 is made up of 16 amino acids. Germline V gene sequence: CDR1 SGHKS, CDR2 YYEKEE (reference sequence). V shed 0 bases, J shed 4 bases, and the junction held 3 bases outside the gene matches. For the CDR3, the DNA is TGTGCCAGCAGCTTGGCCCTAGCGGGGGGTTACAATGAGCAGTTCTTC. Protein sequence: CASSLALAGGYNEQFF. Variable domain in full (rest from reference TRBV5-5 and TRBJ2-1): DAGVTQSPTHLIKTRGQQVTLRCSPISGHKSVSWYQQVLGQGPQFIFQYYEKEERGRGNFPDRFSARQFPNYSSELNVNALLLGDSALYLCASSLALAGGYNEQFFGPGTRLTVL.

The J gene is TRBJ2-2, the V gene TRBV6-5; D may be TRBD1 (6 bases). V was clipped by 6 bases and J by 2 bases, with 10 bases between them. The germline V gene has CDR1 MNHEY and CDR2 SVGAGI. This CDR3 is built from 14 residues. The CDR3 DNA sequence: TGTGCCAGCAGCAGACAGGATAACACCGGGGAGCTGTTTTTT. It codes for CASSRQDNTGELFF.

The gene calls are TRBV2 and TRBJ2-4; no clear D. The CDR3 length is 13 residues. Germline CDR1 is SNHLY and CDR2 is FYNNEI. V was pared by 1 base and J by 7 bases, with 8 bases between. The CDR3 region has the DNA TGTGCCAGCAGTGAAGGTACCAGGAACATTCAGTACTTC. It codes for CASSEGTRNIQYF.

This chain joins TRBV11-3 and TRBJ1-1, with 10 bases identical to TRBD1. Germline loops: CDR1 SGHNT, CDR2 YENEEA. After removal of 0 bases from V and 9 bases from J, the junction contained 1 base not matched to a gene. The CDR3 is 13 residues long. The CDR3 loop reads CASSLDDRGQAFF. DNA for the CDR3: TGTGCCAGCAGCTTAGATGACAGGGGGCAAGCTTTCTTT.